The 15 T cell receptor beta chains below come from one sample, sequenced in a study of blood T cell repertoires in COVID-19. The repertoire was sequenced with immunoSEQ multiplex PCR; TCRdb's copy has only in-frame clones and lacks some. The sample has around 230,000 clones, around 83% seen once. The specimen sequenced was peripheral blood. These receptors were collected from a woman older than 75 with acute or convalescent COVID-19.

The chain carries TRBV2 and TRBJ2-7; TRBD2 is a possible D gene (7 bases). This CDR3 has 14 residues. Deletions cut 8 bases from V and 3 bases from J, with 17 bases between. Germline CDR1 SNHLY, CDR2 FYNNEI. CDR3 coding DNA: TGTGCCAGCGCCGAGAAGGGGGGGCTCTACGAGCAGTACTTC. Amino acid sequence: CASAEKGGLYEQYF.

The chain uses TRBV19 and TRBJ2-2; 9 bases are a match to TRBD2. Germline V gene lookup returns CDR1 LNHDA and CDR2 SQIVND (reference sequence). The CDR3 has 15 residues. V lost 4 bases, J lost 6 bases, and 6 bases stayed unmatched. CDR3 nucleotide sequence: TGTGCCAGTAGTAGGGCCGCGGGGGGGGCCGGGGAGCTGTTTTTT. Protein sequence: CASSRAAGGAGELFF.

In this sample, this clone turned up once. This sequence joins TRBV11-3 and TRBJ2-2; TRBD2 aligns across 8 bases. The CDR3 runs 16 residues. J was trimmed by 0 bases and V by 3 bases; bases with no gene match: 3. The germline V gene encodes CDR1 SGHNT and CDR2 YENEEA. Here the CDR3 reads CASSFGGGANTGELFF. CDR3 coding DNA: TGTGCCAGCAGCTTCGGGGGGGGCGCGAACACCGGGGAGCTGTTTTTT.

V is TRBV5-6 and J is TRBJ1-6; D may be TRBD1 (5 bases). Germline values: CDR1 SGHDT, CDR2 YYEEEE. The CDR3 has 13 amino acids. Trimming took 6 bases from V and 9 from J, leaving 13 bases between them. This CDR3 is CASNMNGGSPLHF. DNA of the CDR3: TGTGCCAGCAATATGAACGGGGGTTCACCCCTCCACTTT.

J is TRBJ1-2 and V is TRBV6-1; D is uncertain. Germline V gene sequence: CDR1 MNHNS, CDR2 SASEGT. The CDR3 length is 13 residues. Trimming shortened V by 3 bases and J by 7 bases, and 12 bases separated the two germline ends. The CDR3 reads CASSERSSRGYTF. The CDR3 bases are TGTGCCAGCAGTGAGAGGTCCTCCCGTGGCTACACCTTC.

CDR3 DNA: TGTGCCAGCAGCTACCTAGAACCGGGTATGAAGACCCAGTACTTC. This sequence encodes CASSYLEPGMKTQYF. V is TRBV7-9 and J is TRBJ2-5; D ambiguous. The V end was cut by 4 bases, the J end by 6 bases, with 18 bases between. The CDR3 is 15 residues long. Germline CDR1 reads SEHNR; CDR2 reads FQNEAQ (reference sequence).

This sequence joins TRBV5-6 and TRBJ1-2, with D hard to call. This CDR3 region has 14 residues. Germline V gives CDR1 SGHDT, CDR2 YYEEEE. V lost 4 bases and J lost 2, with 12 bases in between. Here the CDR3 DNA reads TGTGCCAGCAGCCTGAGGGCCTTAAACTATGGCTACACCTTC. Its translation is CASSLRALNYGYTF.

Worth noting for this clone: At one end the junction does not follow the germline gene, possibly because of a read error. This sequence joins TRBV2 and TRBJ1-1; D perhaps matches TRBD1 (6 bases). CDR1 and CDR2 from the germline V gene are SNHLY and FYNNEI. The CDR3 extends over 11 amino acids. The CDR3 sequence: CASSYRAEAFF. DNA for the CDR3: TGTGCCAGCAGTTACAGGGCTGAGGCTTTCTTT.

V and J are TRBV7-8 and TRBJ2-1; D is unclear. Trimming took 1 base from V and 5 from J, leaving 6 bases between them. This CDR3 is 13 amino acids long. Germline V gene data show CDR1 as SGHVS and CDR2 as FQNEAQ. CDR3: CASSLGADNEQFF. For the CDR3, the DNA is TGTGCCAGCAGCTTAGGTGCAGACAATGAGCAGTTCTTC.

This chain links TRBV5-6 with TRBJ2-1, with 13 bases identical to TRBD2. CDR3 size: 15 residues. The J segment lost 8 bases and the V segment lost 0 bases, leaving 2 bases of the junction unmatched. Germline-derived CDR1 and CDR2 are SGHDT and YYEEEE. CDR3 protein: CASSLELAGGDEQFF. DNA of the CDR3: TGTGCCAGCAGCTTGGAACTAGCGGGGGGGGATGAGCAGTTCTTC.

In nucleotides, the CDR3 is TGTGCCAGCAGTACTCAGGGGGCGGGACCCTACGAGCAGTACTTC. Its translation: CASSTQGAGPYEQYF. The gene calls are TRBV28 and TRBJ2-7; the match to TRBD1 covers 8 bases. The J segment lost 2 bases and the V segment lost 5 bases, leaving 8 bases of the junction unmatched. The germline CDR1 and CDR2 sequences are MDHEN and SYDVKM. This CDR3 has 15 amino acids.

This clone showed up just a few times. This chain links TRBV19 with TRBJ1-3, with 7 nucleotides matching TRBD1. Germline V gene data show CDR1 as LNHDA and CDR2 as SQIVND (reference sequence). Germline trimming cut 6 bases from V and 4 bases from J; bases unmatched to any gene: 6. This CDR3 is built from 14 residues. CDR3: CASSPTGFGNTIYF. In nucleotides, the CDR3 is TGTGCCAGTAGCCCGACAGGGTTCGGAAACACCATATATTTT.

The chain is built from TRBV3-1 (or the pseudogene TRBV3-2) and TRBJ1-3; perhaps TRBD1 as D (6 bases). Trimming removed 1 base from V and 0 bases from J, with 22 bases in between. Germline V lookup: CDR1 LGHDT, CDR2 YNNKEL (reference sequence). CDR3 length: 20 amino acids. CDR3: CASSQAGVRGGRTSGNTIYF. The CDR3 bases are TGTGCCAGCAGCCAAGCTGGGGTAAGGGGGGGGAGGACCTCTGGAAACACCATATATTTT.

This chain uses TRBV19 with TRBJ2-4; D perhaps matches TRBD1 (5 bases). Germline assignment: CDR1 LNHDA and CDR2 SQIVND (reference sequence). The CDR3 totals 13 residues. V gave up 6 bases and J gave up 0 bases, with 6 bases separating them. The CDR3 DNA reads TGTGCCAGTAGAGACAGAGCCAAAAACATTCAGTACTTC. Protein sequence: CASRDRAKNIQYF.

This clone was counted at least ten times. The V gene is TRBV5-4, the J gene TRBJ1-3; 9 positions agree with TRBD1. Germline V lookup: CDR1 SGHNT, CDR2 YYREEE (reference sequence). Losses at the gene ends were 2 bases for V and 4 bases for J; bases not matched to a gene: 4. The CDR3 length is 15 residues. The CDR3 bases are TGTGCCAGCAGCTTTAACAGGGGGCAAGGAAACACCATATATTTT. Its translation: CASSFNRGQGNTIYF.